This T cell receptor (beta chain) was recovered during a study of cytomegalovirus exposure and HLA in healthy donors (dated by TCRdb to 2015 to 2018). Describing the broader study: According to an earlier analysis of 587 of the donors, some 170 million T cells yielded 117 million unique TCR beta sequences and approximately 300 Gb of sequence data. An early release covering over 500 HLA-typed donors comprised approximately 290 gigabases of sequencing data and around 86 million unique TCR sequences. Of the roughly 420 genotyped donors, 81% were placed in the genetic ancestry cluster associated with self-reported Caucasian donors. The aim of the study was to test whether cataloging public T cell receptors could identify signatures of past pathogen exposure. The T cell repertoires of some 670 subjects were profiled by immunosequencing and related to cytomegalovirus serostatus. Besides the first cohort of around 670 subjects, a separate validation cohort made up of 120 different subjects was used. The study combined high-throughput TCR immunosequencing, statistical association of individual TCRs with disease status, and machine learning to predict cytomegalovirus infection status. A later analysis re-examined previously published TCR beta repertoires from about 670 donors and added high-resolution HLA genotyping to investigate patterns of TCR occurrence. Rather than drawing on any new phenotypic data, the later analysis identified candidate immune exposures from TCR beta sequences and the way those sequences occurred across donors. An earlier analysis of approximately 500 of the donors applied high-throughput TCR beta sequencing to assess whether each TCR beta V gene segment acted as functional or pseudogenic. Donor age, sex, ethnicity and CMV serostatus were compiled together with the repertoire data. A later genetic analysis used genome-wide SNP genotypes for 398 of the 666 donors, treating that subset as a discovery cohort. All discovery cohort repertoires had been generated using a single sequencing platform. Both class I and class II loci were covered by HLA typing, at four-digit resolution. Typing coverage differed by locus: A, B, C, DRB1 and DQB1 were typed in about 629-640 donors, DQA1 in about 500, DPA1 in 600 to 610, and DPB1 in around 440. Five DR-DQ haplotypes were handled as single units for association and clustering, since linkage in the cohort was strong. Across some 400 genotyped donors of the cohort, an average of about 240,000 unique TCR beta nucleotide sequences per donor were sequenced, and roughly 18% of those sequences were non-productive. Overall study outcomes, separate from this receptor: The classifier was reported to diagnose cytomegalovirus status with high specificity and sensitivity in both the original cohort and the validation cohort. Several of the top co-occurrence clusters appeared to be linked to parvovirus B19, influenza, CMV and Epstein-Barr virus, according to a later analysis. According to a later analysis, most CMV-associated TCR beta chains appeared to be HLA-restricted, and the HLA associations seemed to be driven largely by CMV exposure. Compared with the approximately 600-donor mean, donors in an Asian-associated ancestry cluster had fewer N-insertions in productive TCRs, according to a later genetic analysis. A further reported finding was that TCR beta sequences accurately predicted the HLA-A and HLA-B alleles for most subjects in the first cohort. According to a later analysis, TCR association rates differed among HLA loci, with DRB1 alleles showing the most associated TCRs and HLA-C alleles showing the fewest. A cluster of highly shared sequence variants was judged likely to be a technical artifact of the sequencing pipeline. Presence/absence analyses assumed roughly uniform sequencing depth across donors, an assumption that may not hold. Linkage disequilibrium might explain the correlated functional status among segregating V segments, but an unknown experimental factor could not be ruled out. While some public TCRs were present in many individuals, most TCR sequences turned up only very rarely across donors. For the cohort, immune exposure information was limited to CMV serostatus. When HLA alleles, especially DR and DQ, strongly co-occurred, attributing TCR associations to individual alleles was difficult. The 87-base-pair reads could not distinguish some IMGT-functional V segments, including TRBV6-2 and TRBV6-3, so those segments were excluded. In vitro tests confirmed that a few of the cytomegalovirus-associated TCR beta chains recognize cytomegalovirus antigens. V-gene and J-gene trimming of TCR beta chains was associated with a missense DCLRE1C variant in a later genetic analysis, and the association was replicated in an independent cohort. A total of fewer than 200 TCR beta chains were listed by the study as associated with cytomegalovirus. Because counts were too low, 15 to 20 rarely observed V segments, including chromosome 9 orphons, were excluded from the earlier analysis of roughly 580 of the donors. In an earlier analysis of some 500 of the donors, most TCR beta V segments were observed in productive rearrangements about 87% or about 30% of the time, broadly matching IMGT annotations. It was suggested by the authors that the approach could potentially be generalized to other disease states and immunological phenotypes. A later analysis found that HLA-associated TCR beta chains were more clonally expanded and had lower generation probabilities than equally common non-associated chains. Specific HLA alleles were associated with 16,951 TCR beta sequences at a false discovery rate of 0.05 in a later analysis. Because some donors lacked HLA typing at each locus, the association tests relied only on the typed subset. The cohort was sequenced for TCR beta chains only, and without alpha or paired-chain data the features that could be detected were limited.

Of note for this clone: The antigen it recognizes is unknown. There are no base qualities to consult, and no much larger clone falls within one base.

Libraries were made using the immunoSEQ multiplex PCR assay. The multiplex PCR relied on a mix of 60 forward primers for TCR Vbeta segments and 13 reverse primers for TCR Jbeta segments. The CDR3 region of rearranged TCR beta genes was amplified from genomic DNA by a multiplex PCR assay. The amplified TCR beta libraries were sequenced on the Illumina HiSeq System as 87-base-pair reads. The original methods were these. Across the 500 to 750 repertoires, a later analysis counted about 81 million unique TCR beta chains, roughly 11 million of which were shared by at least two donors. A nearest-neighbor algorithm error-corrected the raw reads and collapsed the reads into unique sequences, merging closely related sequences to remove PCR and sequencing errors. V, D and J gene segments were assigned by aligning CDR3 sequences to IMGT reference sequences. For a sequence to be retained, at least a six-nucleotide match to both a V gene segment and a J gene segment was required. A rearrangement was called productive if the CDR3 had no stop codons and remained in frame with V and J, and every other rearrangement was called non-productive. CDR3 was defined by IMGT convention, running from the second conserved V-encoded cysteine to the conserved J-encoded phenylalanine. The earlier analysis of 500 to 600 of the donors excluded sequences that lacked an unambiguous match to a single V gene segment. In an earlier analysis of some 590 of the donors, a V segment was called functional when productive rearrangements were above 56.7%, and segregating when the standard deviation between donors exceeded 5%. To diagnose cytomegalovirus status from the catalog of TCR beta chain sequences, a statistical classification framework was built. In a later analysis, V and J genes were assigned by comparing TCR nucleotide sequences against IMGT/GENE-DB human TR gene sequences. The TCRdist pipeline was used in a later analysis to assign CDR3 sequences and most-parsimonious VDJ recombination scenarios. In a later analysis, every TCR beta chain was defined by the combination of its CDR3 amino acid sequence and its V-gene family, and reads without a unique V-gene family were dropped. In a later analysis, 450 to 600 highly shared, low-generation-probability nucleotide sequences were removed to address suspected cross-contamination and a sequencing artifact. For each public chain, a later analysis derived a clonal expansion index from normalized ranks of inferred template counts within each repertoire. In a later analysis, generation probabilities were computed with a VDJ recombination model fitted to out-of-frame rearrangements, and the resulting probabilities were checked against IGoR. A later analysis scored TCR-TCR, TCR-HLA and TCR-CMV co-occurrence with hypergeometric tests, applying a repertoire-size bias correction to TCR pairs. To estimate false discovery rates, a later analysis permuted the HLA or CMV assignments 20 times. In a later analysis, co-occurring TCRs were grouped with DBSCAN, and TCRdist sequence similarity was added when clustering was performed within HLA-allele-positive subsets. For co-occurrence clustering, repertoires with fewer than 30,000 or more than 120,000 public chains were excluded, along with roughly 5 repertoires with anomalous nucleotide sharing. TCRdb stores this immuneACCESS table with in-frame sequences only. Part of the clones is absent; in the studies checked, under half of the shortfall reflects unresolved V genes, and no reason is known for the rest. The V and J calls and clone size come from that table; D and trimming were worked out from the DNA. This sample holds fewer than 200,000 clones; approximately 70% were observed only once. Less than 3.5% of the sample is in the top ten clones.

Trimming removed 6 bases from V and 0 bases from J, leaving 17 bases between the germline ends. Per the germline V gene, MDHEN is the CDR1 and SYDVKM is the CDR2. The CDR3 sequence holds 16 residues, the cysteine and phenylalanine included. Only the CDR3 DNA stays, 48 bases, in frame from base 1. The cohort consisted of some 670 healthy bone marrow donors. At the time of sampling, all cohort members were nominally healthy, though unrecorded immune exposures were likely present. The donor was CMV seropositive and belonged to the group of 250 to 350 seropositive cohort members. Each donor provided a peripheral blood sample, and peripheral blood mononuclear cells were used for TCR beta sequencing. The Qiagen DNeasy Blood Extraction Kit was used to extract genomic DNA from the blood cell samples.

The rearrangement joined TRBV28 to TRBJ1-2; a tentative D match to TRBD1 spans 6 bases. Sequences were obtained from PBMCs. The source of this sequence is a woman aged 40 to 55 in good health and CMV-seropositive. The base sequence is TGTGCCAGCAGATATAGCCTCAGGGGATCTAACTATGGCTACACCTTC. This yields the protein CASRYSLRGSNYGYTF.